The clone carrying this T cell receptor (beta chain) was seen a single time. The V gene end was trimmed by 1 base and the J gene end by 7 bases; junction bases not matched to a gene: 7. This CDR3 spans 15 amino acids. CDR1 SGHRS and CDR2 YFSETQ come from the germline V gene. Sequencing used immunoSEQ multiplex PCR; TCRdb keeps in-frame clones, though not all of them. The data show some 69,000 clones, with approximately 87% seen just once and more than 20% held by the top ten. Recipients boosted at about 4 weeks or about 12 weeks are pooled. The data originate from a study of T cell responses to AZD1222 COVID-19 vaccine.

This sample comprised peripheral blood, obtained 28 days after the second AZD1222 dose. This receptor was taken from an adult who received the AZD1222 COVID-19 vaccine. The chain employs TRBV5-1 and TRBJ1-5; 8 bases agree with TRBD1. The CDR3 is CASSLSAGGRQPQHF. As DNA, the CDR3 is TGCGCCAGCAGCTTGTCGGCAGGGGGCAGGCAGCCCCAGCATTTT.